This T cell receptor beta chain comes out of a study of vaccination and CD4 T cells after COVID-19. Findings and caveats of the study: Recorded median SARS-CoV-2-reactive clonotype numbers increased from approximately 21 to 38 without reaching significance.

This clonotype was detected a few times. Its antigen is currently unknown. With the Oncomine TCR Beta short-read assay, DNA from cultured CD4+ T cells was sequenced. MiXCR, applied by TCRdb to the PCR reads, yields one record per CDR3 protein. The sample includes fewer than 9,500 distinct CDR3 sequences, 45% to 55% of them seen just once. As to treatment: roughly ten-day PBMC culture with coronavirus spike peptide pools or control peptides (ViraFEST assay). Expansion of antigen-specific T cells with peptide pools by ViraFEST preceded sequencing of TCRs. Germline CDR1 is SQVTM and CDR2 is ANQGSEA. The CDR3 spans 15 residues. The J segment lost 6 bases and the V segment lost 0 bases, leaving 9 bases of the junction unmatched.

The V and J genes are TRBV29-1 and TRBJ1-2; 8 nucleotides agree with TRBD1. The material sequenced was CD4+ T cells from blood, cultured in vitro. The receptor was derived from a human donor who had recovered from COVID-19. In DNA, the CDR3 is TGCAGCGTTGAAGATTTTGGGCAGGGGGCCGATGGCTACACCTTC. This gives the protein CSVEDFGQGADGYTF.